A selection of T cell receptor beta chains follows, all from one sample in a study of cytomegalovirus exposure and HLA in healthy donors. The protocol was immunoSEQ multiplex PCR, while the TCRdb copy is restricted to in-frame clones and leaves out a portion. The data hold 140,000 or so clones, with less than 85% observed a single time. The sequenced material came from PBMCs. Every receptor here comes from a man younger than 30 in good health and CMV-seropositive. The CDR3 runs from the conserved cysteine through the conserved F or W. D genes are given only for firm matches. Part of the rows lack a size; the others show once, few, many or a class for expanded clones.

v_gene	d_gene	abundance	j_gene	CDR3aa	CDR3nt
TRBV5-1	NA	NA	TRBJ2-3	CVSRPLATTDTQYF	TGCGTCAGCAGGCCGCTAGCGACCACAGATACGCAGTATTTT
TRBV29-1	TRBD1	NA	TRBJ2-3	CSVPKGGADTQYF	TGCAGCGTGCCAAAAGGGGGCGCAGATACGCAGTATTTT
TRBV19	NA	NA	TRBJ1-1	CASRTFLTDSNTEAFF	TGTGCCAGTAGAACCTTCCTGACAGACTCGAACACTGAAGCTTTCTTT
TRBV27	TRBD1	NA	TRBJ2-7	CASSPQSTGGVNGEQYF	TGTGCCAGCAGTCCACAATCAACAGGGGGTGTCAACGGCGAGCAGTACTTC
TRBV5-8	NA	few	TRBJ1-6	CASSFTGQISPLHF	TGTGCCAGCAGCTTTACAGGGCAAATTTCACCCCTCCACTTT
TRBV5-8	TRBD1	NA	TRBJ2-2	CASRSPGTANTGELFF	TGTGCCAGCAGATCCCCTGGGACAGCCAACACCGGGGAGCTGTTTTTT
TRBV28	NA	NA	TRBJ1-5	CASSFRGLGSNQPQHF	TGTGCCAGCAGTTTCAGGGGATTGGGGAGCAATCAGCCCCAGCATTTT
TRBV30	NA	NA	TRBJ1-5	CAWSGEGRQPQHF	TGTGCCTGGAGTGGGGAGGGGAGGCAGCCCCAGCATTTT
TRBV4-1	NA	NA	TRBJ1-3	CASSQESVGNTIYF	TGCGCCAGCAGCCAAGAGTCAGTTGGAAACACCATATATTTT
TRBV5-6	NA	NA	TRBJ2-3	CASSFQGADTQYF	TGTGCCAGCAGCTTTCAGGGCGCAGATACGCAGTATTTT
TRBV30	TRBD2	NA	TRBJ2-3	CAWRSIAGGDTQYF	TGTGCCTGGCGTTCTATAGCGGGAGGGGATACGCAGTATTTT
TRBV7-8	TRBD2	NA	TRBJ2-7	CASSLFSLGSGNGEQYF	TGTGCCAGCAGCTTATTTTCTTTAGGTAGCGGGAACGGCGAGCAGTACTTC
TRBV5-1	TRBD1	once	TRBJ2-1	CASSVGQEYNEQFF	TGCGCCAGCAGCGTTGGACAGGAATACAATGAGCAGTTCTTC
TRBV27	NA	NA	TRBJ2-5	CASSPLQGRQKETQYF	TGTGCCAGCAGTCCGCTACAGGGAAGGCAAAAAGAGACCCAGTACTTC
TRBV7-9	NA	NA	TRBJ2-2	CASKGGLYTGELFF	TGTGCCTCGAAGGGAGGCCTATACACCGGGGAGCTGTTTTTT
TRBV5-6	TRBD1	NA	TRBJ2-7	CASPRDRPTYEQYF	TGTGCCAGCCCTCGGGACAGGCCGACCTACGAGCAGTACTTC
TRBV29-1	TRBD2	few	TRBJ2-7	CSVVMTSGVYEQYF	TGCAGCGTTGTAATGACTAGCGGGGTGTACGAGCAGTACTTC
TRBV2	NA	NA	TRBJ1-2	CASSVQIYYGYTF	TGTGCCAGCAGCGTCCAGATTTATTATGGCTACACCTTC
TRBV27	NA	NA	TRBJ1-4	CASSLTSKTGITNEKLFF	TGTGCCAGCAGTCTCACCTCTAAAACAGGGATAACTAATGAAAAACTGTTTTTT
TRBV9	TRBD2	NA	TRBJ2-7	CASSVAAGAAYEQYF	TGTGCCAGCAGCGTAGCAGCGGGAGCTGCCTACGAGCAGTACTTC
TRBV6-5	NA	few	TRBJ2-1	CASSYGGKGYNEQFF	TGTGCCAGCAGTTACGGAGGGAAAGGGTACAATGAGCAGTTCTTC
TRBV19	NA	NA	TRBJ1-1	CASSMGGVNTEAFF	TGTGCCAGTAGTATGGGAGGGGTGAACACTGAAGCTTTCTTT
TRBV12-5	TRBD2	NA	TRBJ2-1	CASGFGLAVRNEQFF	TGTGCTAGTGGTTTTGGACTAGCGGTTAGGAATGAGCAGTTCTTC
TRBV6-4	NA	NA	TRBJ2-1	CASSDPTGYNEQFF	TGTGCCAGCAGTGACCCCACAGGGTACAATGAGCAGTTCTTC